This T cell receptor (beta chain) is from a study of beta chain features in type 1 diabetes. Findings of the study overall: VDJ junctions from patients with type 1 diabetes contained fewer insertions and more deletions. Across all four CD4+ subsets, people with type 1 diabetes showed modestly shorter TCRB CDR3s. For patients, the naive, central memory and Treg TCRB repertoires appeared more alike than for healthy donors.

Sequenced material consisted of expressed TCRB transcripts (all of the isolated RNA was reverse transcribed). Mean yield for stem cell-like memory T cell samples was about 1.01 million reads. Sequenced by immunoSEQ multiplex PCR; TCRdb stores in-frame clones only, minus some. The data contain over 20,000 clones, roughly 50% of them seen just once; the ten biggest clones take up approximately 0.33%. CDR1 is SNHLY, CDR2 FYNNEI, per germline. This CDR3 region has 13 residues. V was cut by 6 bases and J by 4 bases, with 10 bases left in between. This clone was observed a handful of times. The antigen remains unidentified.

This receptor was obtained from a man between 25 and 39 years old with type 1 diabetes. The chain couples TRBV2 to TRBJ2-1; maybe TRBD1 (5 bases). The sequencing input was stem cell memory CD4+ T cells from blood. DNA for the CDR3: TGTGCCAGCAGGCCCGACAGTTACAATGAGCAGTTCTTC. Its protein product is CASRPDSYNEQFF.